Each of the 5 T cell receptor beta chains below was sequenced from the same sample in a study of T-cell reconstitution after alpha-beta-depleted transplantation in children. This sample's TCRbeta library carried unique molecular identifier barcodes. TCRdb processed the PCR reads anew with MiXCR; each CDR3 protein has one entry. Among around 600,000 distinct CDR3 sequences listed, roughly a tenth were seen once. The material sequenced was PBMCs from the stem cell graft donor, taken from the stem cell graft. These receptors all come from a human donor who donated a stem cell graft to a child with acute myeloid leukemia.

This clonotype was observed a few times. The chain recombines TRBV20-1 with TRBJ2-4; 7 bases are a match to TRBD2. Germline CDR1 DFQATT, CDR2 SNEGSKA (reference sequence). The CDR3 extends over 15 amino acids. Trimming removed 1 base from V and 8 bases from J; junction bases left unmatched: 11. CDR3 bases: TGCAGTGCTAGAGTTCTCCTAGCGGACGGGGACATTCAGTACTTC. Its translation is CSARVLLADGDIQYF.

The rearrangement joins TRBV20-1 to TRBJ1-5, with TRBD1 matching over 7 bases. Germline lookup yields CDR1 DFQATT and CDR2 SNEGSKA (reference sequence). After removal of 6 bases from V and 9 bases from J, the junction contained 8 bases not matched to a gene. The CDR3 has 12 residues. The CDR3 sequence is CSAAGGVGPQHF. The CDR3 DNA reads TGCAGTGCAGCAGGGGGAGTCGGGCCCCAGCATTTT.

The chain uses TRBV24-1 and TRBJ2-3; 10 bases are a match to TRBD2. Germline CDR1 is KGHDR and CDR2 is SFDVKD. The CDR3 totals 17 residues. J was trimmed by 1 base and V by 4 bases; bases with no gene match: 7. The CDR3 nucleotides read TGTGCCACCAGTGACCCGTCCGGGACTAGCGGCACAGATACGCAGTATTTT. It specifies CATSDPSGTSGTDTQYF.

This clonotype was counted a few times. The gene calls are TRBV6-1 and TRBJ2-3; D ambiguous. The germline V and J ends were trimmed by 6 bases and 5 bases, with 9 bases remaining between them. CDR3 length: 12 residues. Per germline, CDR1 MNHNS and CDR2 SASEGT. The CDR3 region has the DNA TGTGCCAGCAGGACAACACGAGATACGCAGTATTTT. Translated: CASRTTRDTQYF.

This clonotype has more than one count but fewer than ten. The chain couples TRBV18 to TRBJ2-1; TRBD2 matches at 8 bases. V dropped 6 bases and J dropped 5; count of bases not matched to a gene: 9. CDR1 and CDR2 (germline): KGHSH, LQKENI. The CDR3 contains 15 residues. CDR3 DNA: TGTGCCAGCTCGCAGAGCGGGAGCCCCAACAATGAGCAGTTCTTC. It yields the protein CASSQSGSPNNEQFF.